This entry lists 31 T cell receptor beta chains sequenced from one sample in a study of tumor-infiltrating lymphocytes in oesophageal squamous cell carcinoma. TCRdb reprocessed the PCR reads via MiXCR and lists one record per CDR3 protein. Here the sample spans 20,000 to 25,000 distinct CDR3 sequences, about two fifths being singletons. The specimen was esophageal tumor tissue. The receptor source for this set is a male donor with esophageal squamous cell carcinoma.

The V call is TRBV7-2, the J call TRBJ2-5, with TRBD1 matching over 9 bases. The J call is doubtful: the DNA matches TRBJ2-7 better. This CDR3 region has 13 residues. The germline CDR1 and CDR2 sequences are SGHTA and FQGNSA. The CDR3 nucleotides read TGTGCCAGCAGAGGGGACAGGGACTACGAGCAGTACTTC. This encodes CASRGDRDYEQYF.

This chain connects TRBV7-3 to TRBJ2-5, with TRBD2 matching 9 bases. CDR1 is SGHTA and CDR2 is FQGTGA in the germline V gene. The CDR3 totals 16 residues. The trim removed 1 base at V and 13 bases at J, leaving 16 bases unmatched. CDR3 sequence reads: CASSLNSAGGLGELYF. In DNA, the CDR3 is TGTGCCAGCAGCTTAAATTCGGCGGGAGGGCTCGGGGAGCTGTACTTC. The full variable domain, rest sourced from reference TRBV7-3 and TRBJ2-5, is GAGVSQTPSNKVTEKGKYVELRCDPISGHTALYWYRQSLGQGPEFLIYFQGTGAADDSGLPNDRFFAVRPEGSVSTLKIQRTERGDSAVYLCASSLNSAGGLGELYFGPGTRLLVL.

In nucleotides, the CDR3 is TGTGCCAGCAGCTCTCACAGGGCGTCCTACGAGCAGTACTTC. Its translation: CASSSHRASYEQYF. The chain is built from TRBV7-2 and TRBJ2-5, with D possibly TRBD1 on 6 matching bases. The J call could be wrong; TRBJ2-7 is a better fit for the DNA end. There are 14 residues in the CDR3. Germline values: CDR1 SGHTA, CDR2 FQGNSA.

With regard to this clonotype: One junction end does not reproduce the germline sequence, and a read error may be involved. The chain carries TRBV5-3 and TRBJ2-3; a weak D match, TRBD2 (6 bases). TRBV5-3 is given ORF status, its function remaining uncertain. The CDR3 extends over 15 amino acids. DNA for the CDR3: TGCGCCAGCAGCTCGCGGCTGGAGCGGGCAGATACGCAGTATTTT. Its protein product is CASSSRLERADTQYF.

In its sample, this clonotype was seen once. Without the conserved terminal phenylalanine or tryptophan, this CDR3 likely stems from a read error. The DNA is left out, because the CDR3 cannot be placed on it with certainty; the CDR3 is given as TCRdb lists it. The J gene is TRBJ2-7, the V gene TRBV6-5; TRBD1 is taken as the D call from the table, unchecked against the DNA. Germline values: CDR1 MNHEY, CDR2 SVGAGI. The CDR3 adds up to 16 amino acids, both ends counted. CDR3 sequence: CASSSRQGIYGYTFGS.

This clonotype was found many times. J is TRBJ2-1 and V is TRBV12-3 or TRBV12-4; TRBD2 matches at 10 bases. J lost 0 bases, V lost 5 bases, and 4 bases had no gene match. The CDR3 loop spans 16 amino acids. CDR3 loop: CASSPAGGHSYNEQFF. CDR3 sequence (DNA): TGTGCCAGCAGTCCAGCGGGAGGGCACTCCTACAATGAGCAGTTCTTC.

This clonotype was picked up many times. The chain carries TRBV5-8 and TRBJ2-3; TRBD2 aligns across 9 bases. V trimming: 0 bases; J trimming: 5 bases; junction bases outside the gene matches: 4. The CDR3 runs to 15 residues. Per germline, CDR1 SGHTS and CDR2 YDEGEE. CDR3 in amino acids: CASSLVGGGGDTQYF. CDR3 bases: TGTGCCAGCAGCTTGGTTGGCGGGGGGGGAGATACGCAGTATTTT.

This clonotype appeared a few times. The chain has TRBV12-5 and TRBJ2-1; unclear D gene. Judging by the DNA end, TRBJ2-7 fits better; the J call may be wrong. The CDR3 totals 15 residues. Germline loops: CDR1 LGHNT, CDR2 FRNRAP. For the CDR3, the DNA is TGTGCTAGTGGTTTGGTAATGGTATCGGCCTACGAGCAGTACTTC. Translating it yields CASGLVMVSAYEQYF.

This clonotype was recorded at least ten times. The gene calls are TRBV27 and TRBJ2-3; D might be TRBD1 (7 bases). Germline V gene sequence: CDR1 MNHEY, CDR2 SMNVEV (reference sequence). CDR3 length equals 16 residues. V was trimmed by 3 bases and J by 2 bases, leaving 15 bases between them. CDR3 sequence reads: CASSFRGTEVTDTQYF. The CDR3 DNA follows: TGTGCCAGCAGTTTTCGCGGGACAGAAGTCACAGATACGCAGTATTTT.

This sequence joins TRBV7-6 and TRBJ2-6; no clear D gene. The J call could be wrong; TRBJ2-7 is a better fit for the DNA end. The CDR3 covers 12 residues. Germline CDR1 SGHVS, CDR2 FNYEAQ. CDR3 nucleotides: TGTGCCAGCAGAAGTCCATACAATGAGCAGTACTTC. Translation: CASRSPYNEQYF.

This chain uses TRBV12-3 or TRBV12-4 with TRBJ2-4; D is ambiguous. The end of the DNA is better explained by TRBJ2-5, so the J call may be wrong. The CDR3 totals 15 residues. The CDR3 region has the DNA TGTGCCAGCAGTTTTTACCCGGCCCGCCAAGAGACCCAGTACTTC. Residues: CASSFYPARQETQYF.

Many counts were recorded for this clonotype. This sequence joins TRBV5-1 and TRBJ2-2, with D unclear. CDR1 and CDR2 from the germline V gene are SGHRS and YFSETQ. The CDR3 is made up of 11 amino acids. Trimming cost V 7 bases and J 6 bases, with 7 bases left between them. CDR3 nucleotide sequence: TGCGCCAGCTGGGGTGCCGGGGAGCTGTTTTTT. This codes for CASWGAGELFF. Supplemented by reference TRBV5-1 and TRBJ2-2, the full variable domain reads KAGVTQTPRYLIKTRGQQVTLSCSPISGHRSVSWYQQTPGQGLQFLFEYFSETQRNKGNFPGRFSGRQFSNSRSEMNVSTLELGDSALYLCASWGAGELFFGEGSRLTVL.

This rearrangement joins TRBV7-3 to TRBJ2-3; D not resolved. Matching the DNA end better, TRBJ2-1 makes the J call doubtful. Germline assignment: CDR1 SGHTA and CDR2 FQGTGA. The length of the CDR3 is 13 residues. CDR3 loop: CASSLTGYNEQFF. CDR3 DNA sequence: TGTGCCAGCAGCTTAACCGGGTACAATGAGCAGTTCTTC.

This clonotype was detected many times. This chain connects TRBV6-1 to TRBJ1-5; D not resolved. The CDR3 is 15 residues long. The V end lost 5 bases, the J end lost 0 bases, and 11 bases lay between the germline ends. CDR1 and CDR2 from the germline V gene are MNHNS and SASEGT. CDR3 loop: CASSLDQYSNQPQHF. The CDR3 DNA is TGTGCCAGCAGTTTGGATCAGTATAGCAATCAGCCCCAGCATTTT.

Note on this clonotype: A read error is likely, as this CDR3 ends without the conserved phenylalanine or tryptophan. Because the CDR3's place on the DNA is in doubt, the DNA is left out and the CDR3 is given as listed by TCRdb. V usage is TRBV10-2 and J usage is TRBJ2-7. Germline V gives CDR1 WSHSY, CDR2 SAAADI. The CDR3 has 15 amino acids, counting both end residues. The CDR3 loop is CASSPDGLYGYTFGS.

By sample share, this clonotype is medium-sized. The rearrangement links TRBV6-1 to TRBJ2-1; perhaps TRBD2 as D (6 bases). The CDR3 contains 14 residues. Germline V lookup: CDR1 MNHNS, CDR2 SASEGT. V was clipped by 6 bases and J by 0 bases, with 9 bases between them. The CDR3 reads CASSGSGSYNEQFF. The CDR3 DNA follows: TGTGCCAGCAGCGGGAGCGGCTCCTACAATGAGCAGTTCTTC.

This clonotype ranks as medium-sized. This chain uses TRBV12-3 or TRBV12-4 with TRBJ1-4; 7 bases align to TRBD1. The J segment lost 3 bases and the V segment lost 1 base, leaving 5 bases of the junction unmatched. The CDR3 runs to 16 residues. In DNA, the CDR3 is TGTGCCAGCAGTTTAGGAAGGACAGGCGCTAATGAAAAACTGTTTTTT. This encodes CASSLGRTGANEKLFF.

The CDR3 loop reads CASSVSGTDSYEQFF. For the CDR3, the DNA is TGTGCCAGCAGCGTTTCCGGGACAGACTCTTACGAGCAGTTCTTC. The chain employs TRBV9 and TRBJ2-1; 7 nucleotides match TRBD1. CDR1 and CDR2 (germline): SGDLS, YYNGEE. Losses at the gene ends were 2 bases for V and 10 bases for J; bases not matched to a gene: 12. The CDR3 has 15 amino acids. The full variable domain, with the rest looked up from reference TRBV9 and TRBJ2-1, is DSGVTQTPKHLITATGQRVTLRCSPRSGDLSVYWYQQSLDQGLQFLIQYYNGEERAKGNILERFSAQQFPDLHSELNLSSLELGDSALYFCASSVSGTDSYEQFFGPGTRLTVL.

This clonotype has a count of ten or more. One junction end disagrees with the germline gene, perhaps due to a read error. This sequence joins TRBV6-1 and TRBJ2-7; TRBD1 is a possible D gene (5 bases). Germline assignment: CDR1 MNHNS and CDR2 SASEGT. This CDR3 has 15 amino acids. In nucleotides, the CDR3 is TGTGCCAGCCGTCAGGGTGGCCTTGAAAATTCACCCCTCCACTTC. This sequence encodes CASRQGGLENSPLHF.

This clonotype was found once. The chain recombines TRBV7-9 with TRBJ1-1; a weak D match, TRBD1 (5 bases). Trimming cost V 8 bases and J 4 bases, with 17 bases left between them. Germline V gene lookup returns CDR1 SEHNR and CDR2 FQNEAQ (reference sequence). The CDR3 runs 14 residues. DNA for the CDR3: TGTGCCAGCGATGGTGGGGCGTTGATCACTGAAGCTTTCTTT. It specifies CASDGGALITEAFF. The variable domain in full, completed from reference TRBV7-9 and TRBJ1-1, reads DTGVSQNPRHKITKRGQNVTFRCDPISEHNRLYWYRQTLGQGPEFLTYFQNEAQLEKSRLLSDRFSAERPKGSFSTLEIQRTEQGDSAMYLCASDGGALITEAFFGQGTRLTVV.

This clonotype was picked up many times. The chain recombines TRBV6-1 with TRBJ2-3; 9 bases match TRBD1. Germline V gene data show CDR1 as MNHNS and CDR2 as SASEGT. With 4 bases clipped from V and 4 bases from J, the junction kept 9 bases outside the gene matches. This CDR3 has 16 residues. The DNA of the CDR3 is TGTGCCAGCAGTGCCAGCGGGGACAGGGTCCCAGATACGCAGTATTTT. Its translation: CASSASGDRVPDTQYF.

This clonotype was recorded at least ten times. The V gene is TRBV11-2, the J gene TRBJ2-5; 10 nucleotides match TRBD1. The length of the CDR3 is 15 residues. V lost 5 bases and J lost 4; bases outside the gene matches: 7. Germline V CDR1 and CDR2: SGHAT, FQNNGV. CDR3 sequence: CASSSRDRGLETQYF. The CDR3 DNA reads TGTGCCAGCAGCAGCCGGGACAGGGGTTTAGAGACCCAGTACTTC.

This clonotype has only a few counts. This chain uses TRBV5-1 with TRBJ2-3; tentative D call: TRBD2 (5 bases). The CDR3 consists of 12 residues. In germline, CDR1 is SGHRS, CDR2 YFSETQ. The V and J ends lost 4 bases and 5 bases respectively, with 8 bases between them. The CDR3 spells CASSPEGDTQYF. The DNA of the CDR3 is TGCGCCAGCAGCCCTGAGGGAGATACGCAGTATTTT.

The chain recombines TRBV12-3 or TRBV12-4 with TRBJ2-4; D is possibly TRBD1 (6 bases). The V end lost 1 base, the J end lost 0 bases, and 10 bases lay between the germline ends. CDR3 size: 16 residues. CDR3 loop: CASSLERGIAKNIQYF. The CDR3 coding sequence is TGTGCCAGCAGTTTAGAGAGGGGGATAGCCAAAAACATTCAGTACTTC.

This chain connects TRBV7-9 to TRBJ2-1; no definite D call. This CDR3 contains 14 residues. V was clipped by 5 bases and J by 8 bases, with 16 bases between them. Looked up from germline, CDR1 is SEHNR and CDR2 is FQNEAQ (reference sequence). The CDR3 DNA follows: TGTGCCAGCAGCCCACAGAACCAGGTGCATGAGCAGTTCTTC. This codes for CASSPQNQVHEQFF.

This clonotype was observed a handful of times. This CDR3 fails to terminate in the conserved phenylalanine or tryptophan, so it likely reflects a read error. The DNA is left out, because the CDR3 cannot be placed on it with certainty; the CDR3 is given as TCRdb lists it. The gene calls are TRBV11-2 and TRBJ2-7. Germline lookup yields CDR1 SGHAT and CDR2 FQNNGV. Ends included, the CDR3 has 15 residues. CDR3 sequence reads: CASSLVLELISTFGS.

This clonotype turned up a few times. This rearrangement joins TRBV18 to TRBJ1-4, with unresolved D. The CDR3 totals 14 residues. Trimming took off 3 bases at V and 0 bases at J, with 5 bases between the two ends. Germline assignment: CDR1 KGHSH and CDR2 LQKENI. The CDR3 loop is CASSPETTNEKLFF. CDR3 DNA sequence: TGTGCCAGCTCACCCGAAACAACTAATGAAAAACTGTTTTTT.

This clonotype occurred a few times. The V gene is TRBV15, the J gene TRBJ1-1; D may be TRBD1 (6 bases). Trimming left V 5 bases short and J 5 bases short, with 21 bases between. CDR3 length: 16 amino acids. CDR1 LNHNV and CDR2 YYDKDF come from the germline V gene (reference sequence). The CDR3 DNA is TGTGCCACCAGCGGCCGGGACACTCTTTTTCGGACTGAAGCTTTCTTT. This codes for CATSGRDTLFRTEAFF.

This chain uses TRBV6-1 with TRBJ1-1; D unresolved. CDR1 MNHNS and CDR2 SASEGT come from the germline V gene. The CDR3 contains 11 residues. The V and J ends lost 6 bases and 5 bases respectively, with 7 bases between them. CDR3 sequence (DNA): TGTGCCAGCAGGGACTTTACTGAAGCTTTCTTT. This codes for CASRDFTEAFF.

The chain recombines TRBV7-3 with TRBJ2-3; 11 bases line up with TRBD2. The CDR3 has 16 residues. Germline CDR1 SGHTA, CDR2 FQGTGA. After removal of 2 bases from V and 6 bases from J, the junction contained 7 bases not matched to a gene. The CDR3 is CASSLVLAGGLDTQYF. The DNA of the CDR3 is TGTGCCAGCAGCTTAGTTCTAGCGGGAGGTTTGGATACGCAGTATTTT.

By share, this clonotype ranks as medium-sized. This sequence joins TRBV7-9 and TRBJ2-7; perhaps TRBD2 as D (6 bases). This CDR3 has 12 residues. The germline V gene encodes CDR1 SEHNR and CDR2 FQNEAQ (reference sequence). Trimming took off 4 bases at V and 12 bases at J, with 16 bases between the two ends. The CDR3 nucleotides are TGTGCCAGCAGCTCCGGGACTCACCATCTGTACTTC. Translated, it gives CASSSGTHHLYF.